Shown below are 27 T cell receptor beta chains from a single sample sequenced in a study of blood T cell repertoires in COVID-19. TCRdb's table, derived via immunoSEQ multiplex PCR, lists solely in-frame clones and lacks some. The sample has a few hundred thousand clones, around 88% seen once. Sample: peripheral blood. The source is an older woman with COVID-19, enrolled during active disease.

The J gene is TRBJ2-3, the V gene TRBV9; 9 bases align to TRBD2. J was trimmed by 3 bases and V by 0 bases; bases with no gene match: 5. This CDR3 contains 16 residues. The germline CDR1 and CDR2 sequences are SGDLS and YYNGEE. CDR3 residues: CASSVDSGGPTDTQYF. The CDR3 bases are TGTGCCAGCAGCGTAGATAGCGGGGGCCCTACAGATACGCAGTATTTT.

The rearrangement links TRBV6-5 to TRBJ2-7, with a tentative D call TRBD2 (6 bases). Trimming took off 6 bases at V and 2 bases at J, with 11 bases between the two ends. The CDR3 runs 13 residues. Germline V gene lookup returns CDR1 MNHEY and CDR2 SVGAGI. The CDR3 loop reads CASRRDPTYEQYF. CDR3 DNA sequence: TGTGCCAGCAGGCGGGACCCAACCTACGAGCAGTACTTC.

This clone was seen a few times. The chain carries TRBV10-1 and TRBJ1-2; the D is unclear. The V end lost 1 base, the J end lost 4 bases, and 7 bases lay between the germline ends. The CDR3 runs to 13 residues. CDR1 WNHNN and CDR2 SYGVQD come from the germline V gene (reference sequence). The CDR3 loop is CASSEYRSYGYTF. The CDR3 DNA sequence: TGCGCCAGCAGTGAGTACCGGAGCTATGGCTACACCTTC.

The rearrangement links TRBV9 to TRBJ2-3; D might be TRBD1 (5 bases). The V gene's germline CDR1 is SGDLS and CDR2 YYNGEE. This CDR3 is 14 amino acids long. Deletions cut 0 bases from V and 2 bases from J, with 7 bases between. In DNA form, the CDR3 reads TGTGCCAGCAGCGTAGGACAGAACACAGATACGCAGTATTTT. Protein product: CASSVGQNTDTQYF. The whole variable domain, remainder taken from reference TRBV9 and TRBJ2-3, is DSGVTQTPKHLITATGQRVTLRCSPRSGDLSVYWYQQSLDQGLQFLIQYYNGEERAKGNILERFSAQQFPDLHSELNLSSLELGDSALYFCASSVGQNTDTQYFGPGTRLTVL.

J is TRBJ1-2 and V is TRBV4-2, with D unclear. Germline-derived CDR1 and CDR2 are LGHNA and YNFKEQ. The CDR3 is made up of 15 amino acids. V gave up 6 bases and J gave up 4 bases, with 18 bases separating them. CDR3 sequence: CASSEIGEIAYGYTF. CDR3 sequence (DNA): TGTGCCAGCAGTGAAATCGGGGAAATCGCCTATGGCTACACCTTC.

The V call is TRBV4-1, the J call TRBJ2-5; 14 bases map to TRBD2. Germline loops: CDR1 MGHRA, CDR2 YSYEKL. CDR3 size: 16 residues. V lost 4 bases to trimming and J lost 3 bases; unmatched junction nucleotides: 4. The CDR3 loop reads CASSRQGLAGEETQYF. CDR3 nucleotides: TGCGCCAGCAGCCGGCAGGGACTAGCGGGGGAAGAGACCCAGTACTTC.

The chain uses TRBV3-1 (or the pseudogene TRBV3-2) and TRBJ1-2; TRBD1 agrees at 7 bases. Germline V gene sequence: CDR1 LGHDT, CDR2 YNNKEL (reference sequence). J lost 7 bases, V lost 6 bases, and 14 bases had no gene match. This CDR3 spans 15 amino acids. CDR3 sequence reads: CASRKYRGRVCGYTF. CDR3 DNA: TGTGCCAGCAGAAAGTATAGGGGGCGGGTCTGTGGCTACACCTTC.

The rearrangement uses TRBV18 and TRBJ1-1; TRBD1 agrees at 9 bases. CDR1 and CDR2 (germline): KGHSH, LQKENI. The CDR3 spans 16 residues. The ends lost 3 bases at V and 1 base at J; junction bases unmatched: 6. The CDR3 sequence: CASSPMTGGTNTEAFF. CDR3 sequence (DNA): TGTGCCAGCTCACCGATGACAGGGGGGACGAACACTGAAGCTTTCTTT.

Many counts were recorded for this clone. CDR3 nucleotide sequence: TGTGCCAGCAGTCCGGGGACAGGGTCTGGCTACACCTTC. It is translated as CASSPGTGSGYTF. The J gene is TRBJ1-2, the V gene TRBV6-5, with 9 bases that match TRBD1. The J segment lost 7 bases and the V segment lost 5 bases, leaving 5 bases of the junction unmatched. The CDR3 consists of 13 residues. The germline gives CDR1 MNHEY, CDR2 SVGAGI.

The CDR3 here is CASSLRREWTQYF. The DNA for the CDR3 is TGCGCCAGCAGCTTGAGGAGGGAGTGGACCCAGTACTTC. The genes are TRBV5-1 and TRBJ2-5; maybe TRBD2 (6 bases). V was trimmed by 1 base and J by 7 bases, leaving 11 bases between them. The germline gives CDR1 SGHRS, CDR2 YFSETQ. This CDR3 comprises 13 residues. Complete variable domain (other parts from reference TRBV5-1 and TRBJ2-5): KAGVTQTPRYLIKTRGQQVTLSCSPISGHRSVSWYQQTPGQGLQFLFEYFSETQRNKGNFPGRFSGRQFSNSRSEMNVSTLELGDSALYLCASSLRREWTQYFGPGTRLLVL.

V gene TRBV7-3 combines with J gene TRBJ1-2, with 10 bases that match TRBD1. The germline V gene has CDR1 SGHTA and CDR2 FQGTGA. V dropped 1 base and J dropped 1; count of bases not matched to a gene: 9. This CDR3 is built from 18 residues. CDR3 sequence (DNA): TGTGCCAGCAGCTTAAATCCAGCCGGGACAGGGGATAACTATGGCTACACCTTC. This sequence encodes CASSLNPAGTGDNYGYTF.

The chain links TRBV6-1 to TRBJ2-3; D uncertain. Germline-derived CDR1 and CDR2 are MNHNS and SASEGT. Trimming pared 3 bases from V and 3 bases from J, leaving 10 bases between. The CDR3 extends over 14 amino acids. The CDR3 protein is CASSERSATDTQYF. CDR3 nucleotides: TGTGCCAGCAGTGAGCGGTCAGCGACAGATACGCAGTATTTT.

Written as DNA, the CDR3 is TGTGCCAGCAGCGCGGGGTTGACTAGCGGGGGGGTCTCAGATACGCAGTATTTT. Translated: CASSAGLTSGGVSDTQYF. The chain links TRBV5-8 to TRBJ2-3; 14 bases align to TRBD2. This CDR3 is built from 18 residues. The V gene end was trimmed by 4 bases and the J gene end by 4 bases; junction bases not matched to a gene: 11. Germline assignment: CDR1 SGHTS and CDR2 YDEGEE.

This clone was counted only a few times. The chain has TRBV7-2 and TRBJ1-4, with 8 bases aligning to TRBD1. Losses at the gene ends were 5 bases for V and 4 bases for J; bases not matched to a gene: 9. The V gene's germline CDR1 is SGHTA and CDR2 FQGNSA. The CDR3 loop spans 16 amino acids. The CDR3 sequence is CASSPTPDRVNEKLFF. The CDR3 coding sequence is TGTGCCAGCAGCCCCACCCCGGACAGGGTTAATGAAAAACTGTTTTTT.

The rearrangement uses TRBV11-1 and TRBJ2-7; a possible D gene is TRBD2 (7 bases). This CDR3 has 16 amino acids. V was pared by 5 bases and J by 2 bases, with 19 bases between. Germline V gives CDR1 SGHAT, CDR2 FQDESV (reference sequence). CDR3 nucleotide sequence: TGTGCCAGCAGCCTCGGGGGGCCCCACTATCCCTACGAGCAGTACTTC. It codes for CASSLGGPHYPYEQYF.

This chain connects TRBV5-1 to TRBJ2-5; D not certain. The germline V gene has CDR1 SGHRS and CDR2 YFSETQ. The V gene lost 2 bases and the J gene lost 1 base, with 12 bases spanning the gap. The CDR3 extends over 15 amino acids. DNA of the CDR3: TGCGCCAGCAGCTTATCTCCTGGCCCCCAAGAGACCCAGTACTTC. Its translation: CASSLSPGPQETQYF.

The chain employs TRBV7-6 and TRBJ2-7; 7 bases match TRBD1. Trimming at V came to 1 base and at J to 2 bases, leaving 8 bases not matched to a gene. The CDR3 loop spans 16 amino acids. The germline gives CDR1 SGHVS, CDR2 FNYEAQ. CDR3 sequence: CASSLGPPGQTYEQYF. The CDR3 coding sequence is TGTGCCAGCAGCTTAGGTCCCCCGGGACAGACCTACGAGCAGTACTTC.

The rearrangement uses TRBV5-6 and TRBJ1-1, with 8 bases that match TRBD1. V shed 5 bases and J 1 base; nucleotides not matched to a gene: 4. There are 14 residues in the CDR3. The germline gives CDR1 SGHDT, CDR2 YYEEEE. CDR3 region: CASSLRGRNTEAFF. As DNA, the CDR3 is TGTGCCAGCAGTCTCAGGGGGCGGAACACTGAAGCTTTCTTT.

The chain links TRBV12-5 to TRBJ2-5; maybe TRBD2 (5 bases). V was cut by 6 bases and J by 3 bases, with 8 bases left in between. Germline CDR1 LGHNT, CDR2 FRNRAP. The CDR3 is 12 residues long. CDR3 amino acids: CASGDWEETQYF. The CDR3 nucleotides read TGTGCTAGTGGGGACTGGGAAGAGACCCAGTACTTC.

This clone was found once. V is TRBV4-2 and J is TRBJ2-1; D possibly corresponds to TRBD2 (6 bases). Trimming removed 10 bases at V and 2 bases at J, with 12 bases between. The CDR3 loop spans 13 amino acids. Germline V CDR1 and CDR2: LGHNA, YNFKEQ. The CDR3 DNA reads TGTGCCACCTCGGGAGTAGCCTACAATGAGCAGTTCTTC. Protein sequence: CATSGVAYNEQFF.

The rearrangement links TRBV6-8 to TRBJ1-2; TRBD1 matches at 11 bases. V gave up 5 bases and J gave up 5 bases; unmatched junction bases: 16. The CDR3 runs 18 residues. Germline lookup yields CDR1 MNHGY and CDR2 SAAAGT. CDR3 sequence (DNA): TGTGCCAGCAGTCAGAGGGACCGGGACAGGGGGGAAGATTATGGCTACACCTTC. Translation: CASSQRDRDRGEDYGYTF.

This chain uses TRBV12-3 or TRBV12-4 with TRBJ2-1, with 9 bases that match TRBD1. This CDR3 spans 13 amino acids. V trimming: 7 bases; J trimming: 15 bases; junction bases outside the gene matches: 13. For the CDR3, the DNA is TGTGCCAGCACTACTTCAGGACAGGGGTATCCGTTCTTC. This sequence encodes CASTTSGQGYPFF.

The chain has TRBV7-3 and TRBJ1-2; 9 bases are a match to TRBD1. The CDR3 sequence is 15 residues long. J gave up 2 bases and V 0 bases, and 1 base lay outside the gene matches. Germline values: CDR1 SGHTA, CDR2 FQGTGA. This CDR3 is CASSLTGTGNYGYTF. Written as DNA, the CDR3 is TGTGCCAGCAGCTTAACCGGGACAGGGAACTATGGCTACACCTTC.

J is TRBJ2-3 and V is TRBV27; no clear D gene. CDR1 and CDR2 (germline): MNHEY, SMNVEV (reference sequence). The V end lost 2 bases, the J end lost 5 bases, and 17 bases lay between the germline ends. The CDR3 sequence is 16 residues long. CDR3 protein: CASSLNGIHYGDTQYF. CDR3 nucleotide sequence: TGTGCCAGCAGTTTAAATGGTATTCACTACGGAGATACGCAGTATTTT.

This chain connects TRBV19 to TRBJ1-1; tentatively, D is TRBD1 (5 bases). The CDR3 extends over 14 amino acids. The germline V and J ends were trimmed by 5 bases and 1 base, with 11 bases remaining between them. Per germline, CDR1 LNHDA and CDR2 SQIVND (reference sequence). The CDR3 DNA is TGTGCCAGTAGTGCGGGACTGTCGAACACTGAAGCTTTCTTT. Residues: CASSAGLSNTEAFF.

The chain carries TRBV13 and TRBJ1-5; TRBD1 might be the D (6 bases). Deletions cut 4 bases from V and 1 base from J, with 11 bases between. Germline V gives CDR1 PRHDT, CDR2 FYEKMQ (reference sequence). The CDR3 has 15 amino acids. The CDR3 DNA reads TGTGCCAGCAGCTGGGGGCGGCGGAGCAATCAGCCCCAGCATTTT. Its translation is CASSWGRRSNQPQHF.

The chain couples TRBV13 to TRBJ1-1; no clear D. V was pared by 3 bases and J by 0 bases, with 14 bases between. This CDR3 is built from 16 residues. Germline V gene data show CDR1 as PRHDT and CDR2 as FYEKMQ (reference sequence). The CDR3, as DNA: TGTGCCAGCAGCTTGGGCAGGCTCCGGCTGAACACTGAAGCTTTCTTT. Translated: CASSLGRLRLNTEAFF.